One and the same sample provided the 15 T cell receptor beta chains below, sequenced in a study of Ad26.COV2.S vaccination and SARS-CoV-2 variants. Treatment defined: around 19 received Ad26.COV2.S at low or high dose, single or two shots; roughly 5 received placebo; per-sample allocation not given. Day 63 following the first vaccine or placebo injection was when the samples were taken. This table comes from immunoSEQ multiplex PCR, and its TCRdb copy is limited to in-frame clones, with some not included. Among over 400,000 clones, 89% were seen once, and the ten largest hold about 2.4%. The material was peripheral blood, obtained in a trial of Ad26.COV2.S vaccine versus placebo. The receptors were gathered from a person between 18 and 60 years old who received the Ad26.COV2.S COVID-19 vaccine or a placebo.

The J gene is TRBJ2-5, the V gene TRBV18, with D uncertain. Germline V lookup: CDR1 KGHSH, CDR2 LQKENI. CDR3 length: 13 amino acids. The V end was cut by 0 bases, the J end by 5 bases, with 7 bases between. The CDR3 protein is CASSPPFGETQYF. The CDR3 coding sequence is TGTGCCAGCTCACCACCGTTCGGGGAGACCCAGTACTTC.

Concerning this clone itself: Other nucleotide sequences from this sample produce the same CDR3. V usage is TRBV5-1 and J usage is TRBJ2-3; D is possibly TRBD2 (5 bases). This CDR3 contains 14 residues. The V gene lost 4 bases and the J gene lost 2 bases, with 11 bases spanning the gap. Germline CDR1 SGHRS, CDR2 YFSETQ. The CDR3 protein is CASSLGLSTDTQYF. CDR3 in DNA: TGCGCCAGCAGCCTTGGACTCTCCACAGATACGCAGTATTTT.

This rearrangement joins TRBV6-2 or TRBV6-3 to TRBJ1-3, with 7 bases matching TRBD1. V gave up 5 bases and J gave up 0 bases; unmatched junction bases: 10. Germline CDR1 MNHEY, CDR2 SVGEGT. This CDR3 has 17 amino acids. The CDR3 sequence is CASSRTGAVTSGNTIYF. DNA of the CDR3: TGTGCCAGCAGTAGGACAGGAGCCGTAACCTCTGGAAACACCATATATTTT.

This clone has just a few counts. This chain joins TRBV3-1 (or the pseudogene TRBV3-2) and TRBJ2-7; the D is unclear. Per germline, CDR1 LGHDT and CDR2 YNNKEL (reference sequence). V dropped 0 bases and J dropped 3 bases, with 9 bases sitting between them. This CDR3 spans 14 amino acids. The chain's CDR3 is CASSQDINNYEQYV. The CDR3 nucleotides read TGTGCCAGCAGCCAAGATATCAATAACTACGAGCAGTACGTC.

The genes are TRBV25-1 and TRBJ2-1, with TRBD2 as a possible D gene (5 bases). This CDR3 is 14 amino acids long. The V gene's germline CDR1 is MGHDK and CDR2 SYGVNS. V lost 5 bases and J lost 6, with 14 bases in between. The CDR3 sequence: CASSLPGIVNEQFF. CDR3 bases: TGTGCCAGCAGTCTCCCGGGGATTGTCAATGAGCAGTTCTTC.

Points on this clone: Other nucleotide sequences from this sample produce the same CDR3. The rearrangement uses TRBV12-3 or TRBV12-4 and TRBJ2-3, with 7 bases lining up with TRBD2. This CDR3 has 13 amino acids. V was clipped by 5 bases and J by 6 bases; unmatched bases: 5. The CDR3 protein is CASSRDYTDTQYF. The CDR3 bases are TGTGCCAGCAGTAGGGACTACACCGATACGCAGTATTTT.

The rearrangement links TRBV4-1 to TRBJ2-7; D is ambiguous. Trimming pared 2 bases from V and 10 bases from J, leaving 12 bases between. The CDR3 is 12 residues long. In germline, CDR1 is MGHRA, CDR2 YSYEKL. The DNA of the CDR3 is TGCGCCAGCAGCCAACTGCCCCTGGCCCAGTACTTC. Amino acids: CASSQLPLAQYF.

This chain links TRBV5-5 with TRBJ1-2, with 10 bases matching TRBD1. CDR1 SGHKS and CDR2 YYEKEE come from the germline V gene (reference sequence). Unmatched junction bases numbered 15, after V lost 9 bases and J lost 4 bases. This CDR3 has 16 residues. The DNA for the CDR3 is TGTGCCACTACGGACACGAGGACAGGGGGTGTCTATGGCTACACCTTC. This sequence encodes CATTDTRTGGVYGYTF.

The V call is TRBV28, the J call TRBJ2-3, with 7 bases fitting TRBD1. Germline CDR1 reads MDHEN; CDR2 reads SYDVKM. The CDR3 loop spans 16 amino acids. J was trimmed by 2 bases and V by 5 bases; bases with no gene match: 10. Here the CDR3 DNA reads TGTGCCAGCAGTCCTAACAGGGGCCGTACCACAGATACGCAGTATTTT. Amino acids: CASSPNRGRTTDTQYF.

V is TRBV5-1 and J is TRBJ2-5; a possible D gene is TRBD2 (5 bases). V dropped 3 bases and J dropped 1 base, with 7 bases sitting between them. Germline V lookup: CDR1 SGHRS, CDR2 YFSETQ. The CDR3 contains 13 residues. CDR3 amino acids: CASSSGVQETQYF. Here the CDR3 DNA reads TGCGCCAGCAGCTCCGGGGTCCAAGAGACCCAGTACTTC.

This chain links TRBV10-3 with TRBJ2-1; 7 bases align to TRBD2. Germline values: CDR1 ENHRY, CDR2 SYGVKD. The CDR3 spans 16 residues. The ends lost 6 bases at V and 0 bases at J; junction bases unmatched: 8. Here the CDR3 reads CAIRGGYLSSYNEQFF. CDR3 nucleotides: TGTGCCATCAGGGGGGGGTACTTGAGCTCCTACAATGAGCAGTTCTTC.

The J gene is TRBJ1-2, the V gene TRBV5-5; D not certain. Germline V gene lookup returns CDR1 SGHKS and CDR2 YYEKEE (reference sequence). The CDR3 sequence is 13 residues long. V lost 2 bases, J lost 5 bases, and 10 bases lay in between. The CDR3 loop is CASSLPGGYGYTF. Here the CDR3 DNA reads TGTGCCAGCAGCTTACCGGGAGGGTATGGCTACACCTTC. The variable domain in full, with the rest retrieved from reference TRBV5-5 and TRBJ1-2, is DAGVTQSPTHLIKTRGQQVTLRCSPISGHKSVSWYQQVLGQGPQFIFQYYEKEERGRGNFPDRFSARQFPNYSSELNVNALLLGDSALYLCASSLPGGYGYTFGSGTRLTVV.

The rearrangement uses TRBV3-1 (or the pseudogene TRBV3-2) and TRBJ2-3; 9 bases fit TRBD2. The V gene end was trimmed by 4 bases and the J gene end by 2 bases; junction bases not matched to a gene: 4. The CDR3 extends over 15 amino acids. Looked up from germline, CDR1 is LGHDT and CDR2 is YNNKEL (reference sequence). CDR3 bases: TGTGCCAGCAGCCTAATAGCGGGGGACACAGATACGCAGTATTTT. This codes for CASSLIAGDTDTQYF.

This clone was detected only a few times. The CDR3 DNA reads TGCGCCAGCAACCCCTTCGGGGGGTACTACAATGAGCAGTTCTTC. Protein: CASNPFGGYYNEQFF. The chain carries TRBV5-1 and TRBJ2-1, with TRBD2 matching over 7 bases. The V gene end was trimmed by 6 bases and the J gene end by 3 bases; junction bases not matched to a gene: 9. Germline loops: CDR1 SGHRS, CDR2 YFSETQ. There are 15 residues in the CDR3.

The chain carries TRBV2 and TRBJ1-5, with D possibly matching TRBD1 (6 bases). Trimming removed 5 bases at V and 6 bases at J, with 14 bases between. The CDR3 covers 14 residues. The germline V gene encodes CDR1 SNHLY and CDR2 FYNNEI. DNA of the CDR3: TGTGCCAGCAGTTACGACAGGATTAGTCAGCCCCAGCATTTT. Protein sequence: CASSYDRISQPQHF.